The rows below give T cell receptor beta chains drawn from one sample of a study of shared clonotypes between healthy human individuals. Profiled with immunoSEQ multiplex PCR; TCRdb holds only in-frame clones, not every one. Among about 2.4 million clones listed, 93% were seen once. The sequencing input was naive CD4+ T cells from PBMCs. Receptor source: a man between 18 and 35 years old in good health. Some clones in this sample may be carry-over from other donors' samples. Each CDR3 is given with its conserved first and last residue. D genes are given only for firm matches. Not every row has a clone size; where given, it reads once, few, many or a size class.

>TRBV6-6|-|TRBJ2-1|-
TGTGCCAGCAGCCTTGACGGACTCTCCTACAATGAGCAGTTCTTC
CASSLDGLSYNEQFF
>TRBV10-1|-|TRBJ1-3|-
TGCGCCAGGGGCGGGGATCCGACTGGAAACACCATATATTTT
CARGGDPTGNTIYF
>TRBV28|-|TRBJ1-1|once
TGTGCCAGCAGTGGCAGCCCCGGGACCCCCACTGAAGCTTTCTTT
CASSGSPGTPTEAFF
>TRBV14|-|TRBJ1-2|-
TGTGCCAGCAGCCAAGGAGAACAGGGCCGTCTACGCTATGGCTACACCTTC
CASSQGEQGRLRYGYTF
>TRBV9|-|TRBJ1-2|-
TGTGCCAGCAGCGCCCGTCATTCAATAAACTATGGCTACACCTTC
CASSARHSINYGYTF
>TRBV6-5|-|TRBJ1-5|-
TGTGCCAGCACCCAACACAGGGAGAATCAGCCCCAGCATTTT
CASTQHRENQPQHF
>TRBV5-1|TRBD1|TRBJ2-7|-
TGCGCCAGCAGCCGTAGAACAGGGGGCGGTTACGAGCAGTACTTC
CASSRRTGGGYEQYF
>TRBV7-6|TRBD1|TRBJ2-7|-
TGTGCCAGCAGCTCGACAGGGAGCGAGCAGTACTTC
CASSSTGSEQYF
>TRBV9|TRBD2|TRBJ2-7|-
TGTGCCAGCAGCCTGCAGGGTGGACCGGGGGGGCAGTACTTC
CASSLQGGPGGQYF
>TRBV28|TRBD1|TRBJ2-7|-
TGTGCCAGCAGTCTACAGGGGGATACTTACGAGCAGTACTTC
CASSLQGDTYEQYF
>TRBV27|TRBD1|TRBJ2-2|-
TGTGCCAGCAGTTTTCTCCGGGACAGCTCGAACACCGGGGAGCTGTTTTTT
CASSFLRDSSNTGELFF
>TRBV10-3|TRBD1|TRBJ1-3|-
TGTGCCATCAGTGAACAGGGGGCTTCTGGAAACACCATATATTTT
CAISEQGASGNTIYF
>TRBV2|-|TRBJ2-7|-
TGTGCCAGCAGTGTACAGGTTTTCTCCTACGAGCAGTACTTC
CASSVQVFSYEQYF
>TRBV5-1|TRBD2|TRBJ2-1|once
TGCGCCAGCAGCTTGTCGGCTAGCGGGAGTCGTGAGCAGTTCTTC
CASSLSASGSREQFF
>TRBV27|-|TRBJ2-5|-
TGTGCCAGCAGCCACCCTGGGGAGACCCAGTACTTC
CASSHPGETQYF
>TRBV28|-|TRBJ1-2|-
TGTGCCAGCAGTTTATTAAATCAGGGCGGGGGCTACACCTTC
CASSLLNQGGGYTF
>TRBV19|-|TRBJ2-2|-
TGTGCCAGTAGGCTGGCTGTCTGGGGCACCGGGGAGCTGTTTTTT
CASRLAVWGTGELFF
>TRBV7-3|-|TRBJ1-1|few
TGTGCCAGCAGCTTACAACCGAACACTGAAGCTTTCTTT
CASSLQPNTEAFF
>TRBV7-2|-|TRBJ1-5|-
TGTGCCAGCAGCCCTGGACAGTTCAATCAGCCCCAGCATTTT
CASSPGQFNQPQHF
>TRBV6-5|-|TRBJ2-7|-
TGTGCCAGCAGTTACGGGGCGGGCGAGCAGTACTTC
CASSYGAGEQYF
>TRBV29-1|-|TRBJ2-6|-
TGCAGCGTTCAACAGGGCTCTGGGGCCAACGTCCTGACTTTC
CSVQQGSGANVLTF
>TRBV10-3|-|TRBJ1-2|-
TGTGCCATCAGTGATGCTGGACAGAGGGGGAACTATGGCTACACCTTC
CAISDAGQRGNYGYTF
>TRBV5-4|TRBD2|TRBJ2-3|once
TGTGCCAGCAGCCCAATAGCGGGAGGGCCCGGAGATACGCAGTATTTT
CASSPIAGGPGDTQYF
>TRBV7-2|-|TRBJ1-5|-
TGTGCCAGCAGCCTAAACAGGGGCAATCAGCCCCAGCATTTT
CASSLNRGNQPQHF